Following are 26 T cell receptor beta chains from one sample sequenced in a study of shared clonotypes between healthy human individuals. The repertoire was sequenced with immunoSEQ multiplex PCR; TCRdb's copy has only in-frame clones and lacks some. There are approximately 620,000 clones in the sample; about 96% occur only once, and about 0.06% lies in the top ten. What was sequenced was naive CD4+ T cells sorted from blood. As to subset: CD45RA+ positively selected. The receptors here all came from a woman in her twenties or thirties in good health.

The gene calls are TRBV6-5 and TRBJ2-3, with no clear D. V was shortened by 0 bases and J by 3 bases, with 10 bases between the two germline ends. CDR1 and CDR2 from the germline V gene are MNHEY and SVGAGI. This CDR3 contains 15 residues. CDR3 sequence: CASSYSSPPTDTQYF. The CDR3, as DNA: TGTGCCAGCAGTTACTCGTCCCCACCTACAGATACGCAGTATTTT.

The chain recombines TRBV5-4 with TRBJ2-7; tentatively, D is TRBD1 (6 bases). Germline V gene sequence: CDR1 SGHNT, CDR2 YYREEE (reference sequence). This CDR3 spans 15 amino acids. Trimming cost V 0 bases and J 6 bases, with 16 bases left between them. This CDR3 is CASSLVGQGLGEQYF. CDR3 sequence (DNA): TGTGCCAGCAGCTTGGTGGGTCAGGGGCTGGGCGAGCAGTACTTC.

A remark on this clone: Other DNA variants within this sample encode the same CDR3. This sequence joins TRBV6-5 and TRBJ2-5, with 7 bases aligning to TRBD2. With V trimmed by 1 base and J by 5 bases, 1 base remained unmatched. This CDR3 is 13 amino acids long. The V gene's germline CDR1 is MNHEY and CDR2 SVGAGI. The chain's CDR3 is CASSYWGGETQYF. CDR3 coding DNA: TGTGCCAGCAGTTACTGGGGGGGGGAGACCCAGTACTTC.

The genes are TRBV5-6 and TRBJ2-7; D is possibly TRBD2 (5 bases). The CDR3 totals 16 residues. Germline loops: CDR1 SGHDT, CDR2 YYEEEE. Between the trimmed V and J ends, which lost 4 bases and 9 bases, there was a span of 26 bases. Written as DNA, the CDR3 is TGTGCCAGCAGCGACCAAAAGATCGGGCTCCACGGAGGGCAGTACTTC. Encoded protein: CASSDQKIGLHGGQYF.

The chain is built from TRBV28 and TRBJ2-5; the D gene is possibly TRBD2 (6 bases). The CDR3 sequence is 13 residues long. Between the trimmed V and J ends, which lost 2 bases and 3 bases, there was a span of 7 bases. The germline gives CDR1 MDHEN, CDR2 SYDVKM. CDR3: CASSLAGKETQYF. The CDR3 DNA reads TGTGCCAGCAGTTTAGCGGGAAAAGAGACCCAGTACTTC.

This sequence joins TRBV30 and TRBJ1-3; D ambiguous. CDR3 length: 12 amino acids. Trimming pared 4 bases from V and 1 base from J, leaving 5 bases between. The germline CDR1 and CDR2 sequences are GTSNPN and SVGIG (reference sequence). CDR3 in amino acids: CAWMGSGNTIYF. The CDR3 DNA follows: TGTGCCTGGATGGGATCTGGAAACACCATATATTTT. The variable domain in full, with the rest retrieved from reference TRBV30 and TRBJ1-3, is SQTIHQWPATLVQPVGSPLSLECTVEGTSNPNLYWYRQAAGRGLQLLFYSVGIGQISSEVPQNLSASRPQDRQFILSSKKLLLSDSGFYLCAWMGSGNTIYFGEGSWLTVV.

The genes are TRBV10-1 and TRBJ2-7; 11 bases are a match to TRBD2. Germline V gives CDR1 WNHNN, CDR2 SYGVQD (reference sequence). J gave up 0 bases and V 2 bases, and 3 bases lay outside the gene matches. The CDR3 runs 16 residues. The CDR3 here is CASSEGTSGHSYEQYF. The CDR3 DNA reads as TGCGCCAGCAGTGAGGGGACTAGCGGACACTCCTACGAGCAGTACTTC.

The V and J genes are TRBV30 and TRBJ1-1, with D maybe TRBD1 (6 bases). V gave up 0 bases and J gave up 4 bases, with 21 bases separating them. The CDR3 totals 17 residues. CDR1 is GTSNPN and CDR2 is SVGIG in the germline V gene (reference sequence). CDR3 protein: CAWSVRRIMGASTEAFF. CDR3 coding DNA: TGTGCCTGGAGTGTACGTCGGATTATGGGGGCGAGCACTGAAGCTTTCTTT. Full variable domain (missing parts from reference TRBV30 and TRBJ1-1): SQTIHQWPATLVQPVGSPLSLECTVEGTSNPNLYWYRQAAGRGLQLLFYSVGIGQISSEVPQNLSASRPQDRQFILSSKKLLLSDSGFYLCAWSVRRIMGASTEAFFGQGTRLTVV.

The chain recombines TRBV11-2 with TRBJ2-3, with 12 nucleotides matching TRBD2. The CDR3 extends over 15 amino acids. The germline CDR1 and CDR2 sequences are SGHAT and FQNNGV. Germline trimming cut 6 bases from V and 10 bases from J; bases unmatched to any gene: 11. The CDR3 bases are TGTGCCAGCAGACAACCGGGACTAGCGGGTATAGCGCAGTATTTT. This sequence encodes CASRQPGLAGIAQYF.

CDR3 in DNA: TGTGCCAGCAGCCTAGGGACCGGAGACTCTGGAAACACCATATATTTT. Translating gives CASSLGTGDSGNTIYF. The V and J genes are TRBV9 and TRBJ1-3, with D perhaps TRBD1 (5 bases). Trimming removed 4 bases from V and 0 bases from J, with 14 bases in between. Germline-derived CDR1 and CDR2 are SGDLS and YYNGEE. The CDR3 has 16 amino acids. Variable domain in full (rest from reference TRBV9 and TRBJ1-3): DSGVTQTPKHLITATGQRVTLRCSPRSGDLSVYWYQQSLDQGLQFLIQYYNGEERAKGNILERFSAQQFPDLHSELNLSSLELGDSALYFCASSLGTGDSGNTIYFGEGSWLTVV.

This clone has just a few counts. V is TRBV30 and J is TRBJ1-1; TRBD1 agrees at 8 bases. This CDR3 comprises 16 residues. Germline assignment: CDR1 GTSNPN and CDR2 SVGIG (reference sequence). Trimming cost V 0 bases and J 3 bases; bases outside gene matches: 9. CDR3 region: CAWSVWTGFLDTEAFF. DNA for the CDR3: TGTGCCTGGAGTGTGTGGACAGGGTTCCTCGACACTGAAGCTTTCTTT.

This rearrangement joins TRBV18 to TRBJ2-7; D tentatively reads TRBD1 or TRBD2 (7 bases each). V lost 3 bases, J lost 1 base, and 10 bases lay in between. The CDR3 is made up of 14 amino acids. Germline V gives CDR1 KGHSH, CDR2 LQKENI. CDR3 in DNA: TGTGCCAGCTCACCCCAGGGGGGGTCCTACGAGCAGTACTTC. Translated: CASSPQGGSYEQYF.

The rearrangement joins TRBV4-2 to TRBJ2-5; 8 positions agree with TRBD1. This CDR3 region has 15 residues. V gave up 1 base and J gave up 4 bases; unmatched junction bases: 5. CDR1 and CDR2 (germline): LGHNA, YNFKEQ. Here the CDR3 DNA reads TGTGCCAGCAGCCAAGTTCAGGGGGCGAGAGAGACCCAGTACTTC. Protein product: CASSQVQGARETQYF.

V gene TRBV4-1 combines with J gene TRBJ1-6; unclear D gene. V lost 1 base and J lost 9, with 7 bases in between. CDR1 MGHRA and CDR2 YSYEKL come from the germline V gene. The CDR3 loop spans 13 amino acids. This CDR3 is CASSQAIVSPLHF. CDR3 DNA: TGCGCCAGCAGCCAAGCAATAGTTTCACCCCTCCACTTT.

This chain uses TRBV5-1 with TRBJ2-7, with no clear D. This CDR3 region has 15 residues. The V gene lost 2 bases and the J gene lost 2 bases, with 14 bases spanning the gap. Germline V gives CDR1 SGHRS, CDR2 YFSETQ. The CDR3 nucleotides are TGCGCCAGCAGCTTTTTCGGCGGAGAACCCTACGAGCAGTACTTC. It is translated as CASSFFGGEPYEQYF.

V and J are TRBV5-8 and TRBJ1-5; TRBD1 matches 7 bases. The CDR3 contains 15 residues. The V gene end was trimmed by 5 bases and the J gene end by 10 bases; junction bases not matched to a gene: 15. The germline CDR1 and CDR2 sequences are SGHTS and YDEGEE. This chain's CDR3 is CASSRRSGTEAPQHF. Written as DNA, the CDR3 is TGTGCCAGCAGTCGAAGATCCGGGACAGAAGCTCCCCAGCATTTT.

The sample holds one count of this clone. The chain joins TRBV10-3 to TRBJ2-7; D not resolved. V was cut by 6 bases and J by 5 bases, with 14 bases left in between. Germline-derived CDR1 and CDR2 are ENHRY and SYGVKD. The CDR3 has 13 residues. The CDR3 loop is CAISHLVLDEQYF. CDR3 DNA sequence: TGTGCCATCAGCCACCTCGTTCTGGACGAGCAGTACTTC.

The gene calls are TRBV5-1 and TRBJ2-2; the match to TRBD2 covers 14 bases. The CDR3 length is 17 residues. Germline loops: CDR1 SGHRS, CDR2 YFSETQ. Losses at the gene ends were 4 bases for V and 4 bases for J; bases not matched to a gene: 6. The CDR3: CASSRGLAGASTGELFF. In DNA form, the CDR3 reads TGCGCCAGCAGCCGGGGACTAGCGGGAGCTAGCACCGGGGAGCTGTTTTTT. The complete variable domain, with remaining parts taken from reference TRBV5-1 and TRBJ2-2, reads KAGVTQTPRYLIKTRGQQVTLSCSPISGHRSVSWYQQTPGQGLQFLFEYFSETQRNKGNFPGRFSGRQFSNSRSEMNVSTLELGDSALYLCASSRGLAGASTGELFFGEGSRLTVL.

The rearrangement links TRBV19 to TRBJ2-1, with TRBD2 matching over 9 bases. The germline V gene encodes CDR1 LNHDA and CDR2 SQIVND (reference sequence). This CDR3 comprises 16 residues. The ends lost 6 bases at V and 1 base at J; junction bases unmatched: 7. In DNA, the CDR3 is TGTGCCAGTAGCCTTAGCGGGAGACGGTCCTACAATGAGCAGTTCTTC. It encodes CASSLSGRRSYNEQFF.

This clone has a single count. The V gene is TRBV28, the J gene TRBJ2-7, with TRBD1 matching over 9 bases. V lost 5 bases, J lost 1 base, and 12 bases stayed unmatched. The CDR3 is 17 amino acids. The V gene's germline CDR1 is MDHEN and CDR2 SYDVKM. CDR3 coding DNA: TGTGCCAGCAGTCCACCAACCGCCGGGACAGGGTCCTACGAGCAGTACTTC. This sequence encodes CASSPPTAGTGSYEQYF.

The V and J genes are TRBV6-1 and TRBJ2-1; 11 nucleotides match TRBD2. Per germline, CDR1 MNHNS and CDR2 SASEGT. This CDR3 contains 17 residues. J was trimmed by 4 bases and V by 3 bases; bases with no gene match: 8. CDR3 loop: CASSELATSGDYNEQFF. CDR3 coding DNA: TGTGCCAGCAGTGAGCTCGCGACTAGCGGGGATTACAATGAGCAGTTCTTC.

This clone appeared a single time. The DNA of the CDR3 is TGCAGTGCTAGGCCCCTGGAAGCTTTCTTT. This encodes CSARPLEAFF. This chain uses TRBV20-1 with TRBJ1-1; no clear D gene. The CDR3 consists of 10 residues. The ends were cut back, 3 bases at V and 8 bases at J, with 7 bases in the middle. Germline assignment: CDR1 DFQATT and CDR2 SNEGSKA (reference sequence).

The chain is built from TRBV4-2 and TRBJ2-2; 9 nucleotides line up with TRBD2. Unmatched junction bases numbered 5, after V lost 1 base and J lost 5 bases. The length of the CDR3 is 16 residues. Germline V gene sequence: CDR1 LGHNA, CDR2 YNFKEQ. CDR3 protein: CASSQGGGRGTGELFF. The CDR3 bases are TGTGCCAGCAGCCAAGGCGGCGGGAGGGGAACCGGGGAGCTGTTTTTT.

The chain is built from TRBV28 and TRBJ2-3; D is unresolved. Trimming took off 0 bases at V and 3 bases at J, with 4 bases between the two ends. CDR1 and CDR2 from the germline V gene are MDHEN and SYDVKM. There are 13 residues in the CDR3. The CDR3 DNA follows: TGTGCCAGCAGTTTATGGGGGACAGATACGCAGTATTTT. Protein: CASSLWGTDTQYF.

This clone came up once. V is TRBV10-3 and J is TRBJ1-5; TRBD1 is a possible D gene (6 bases). The CDR3 consists of 16 residues. Trimming left V 0 bases short and J 4 bases short, with 13 bases between. Germline assignment: CDR1 ENHRY and CDR2 SYGVKD. The CDR3, as DNA: TGTGCCATCAGTGAGTCCCCAGGGGAACAAAATCAGCCCCAGCATTTT. Its translation: CAISESPGEQNQPQHF.

This chain connects TRBV7-2 to TRBJ2-1, with 11 bases that match TRBD2. The CDR3 spans 15 residues. After removal of 1 base from V and 4 bases from J, the junction contained 0 bases not matched to a gene. Germline V CDR1 and CDR2: SGHTA, FQGNSA. CDR3 bases: TGTGCCAGCAGCTTAGTAGCGGGAGGGTACAATGAGCAGTTCTTC. It specifies CASSLVAGGYNEQFF.